This TCR beta chain derives from a study of cytomegalovirus exposure and HLA in healthy donors (dated by TCRdb to 2015 to 2018). With respect to the entire study: According to a later analysis, one platform produced both the roughly 130 validation repertoires and the 666 repertoires of the first cohort. The aim of the study was to test whether cataloging public T cell receptors could identify signatures of past pathogen exposure. In addition to the first cohort of about 650 subjects, a separate validation cohort of about 120 different subjects was used. The study combined high-throughput TCR immunosequencing, statistical association of individual TCRs with disease status, and machine learning to predict cytomegalovirus infection status. The study at large found these results: In both the original and validation cohorts, the classifier was reported to diagnose cytomegalovirus status with high specificity and sensitivity. In the study, 150 to 200 TCR beta chains were listed as associated with cytomegalovirus. In vitro tests confirmed that a few of the cytomegalovirus-associated TCR beta chains recognize cytomegalovirus antigens. A later analysis had no HLA typing for the validation cohort, so co-occurrence there was scored across all 110 or so repertoires. Subsequent analysis determined that TCRs grouped into clusters in the first cohort also showed a tendency toward co-occurrence across the roughly 120 validation repertoires, and approximately 93% of cluster scores exceeded 0. While some public TCRs were present in many individuals, most TCR sequences turned up only very rarely across donors. It was suggested by the authors that the approach could potentially be generalized to other disease states and immunological phenotypes.

From a lookup of the germline V gene, CDR1 and CDR2 are MNHEY and SVGAGI. Inclusive of the bounding cysteine and phenylalanine, the CDR3 is 15 residues long. Only CDR3 DNA remains: 45 bases, in frame from the first base. V sheds 2 bases and J sheds 0 bases, leaving 11 bases between their ends. On this clone: Its cognate antigen has yet to be identified. Base qualities are not at hand, and no much larger clone is one base apart.

Donors formed part of the validation cohort, which comprised 120 or so subjects and was distinct from the first cohort of 550 to 850 subjects. The library came from the immunoSEQ multiplex PCR assay. In the paper's pipeline: A statistical classification framework was built to diagnose cytomegalovirus status from the catalog of TCR beta chain sequences. Entries here come from immuneACCESS through TCRdb and include only in-frame sequences with V and J called. Some clones fail to appear in such tables; in the studies checked, an unresolved V gene covers under half of the shortfall, and the cause of the remainder is unknown. That table is the source of V, J and clone size, and D and trimming were worked out from the DNA. The sample table lists about 120,000 clones, nearly 90% of them with a count of one. The top ten constitute more than 1% of the sample.

This sequence uses TRBV6-5 and TRBJ2-7, with no D gene named confidently. This TCR derives from a woman aged 18-29 years in good health and CMV-seronegative. The specimen sequenced was PBMCs. The CDR3 protein sequence reads: CASSYSPATSYEQYF. In nucleotide form, the sequence is TGTGCCAGCAGTTACAGCCCAGCGACCTCCTACGAGCAGTACTTC.